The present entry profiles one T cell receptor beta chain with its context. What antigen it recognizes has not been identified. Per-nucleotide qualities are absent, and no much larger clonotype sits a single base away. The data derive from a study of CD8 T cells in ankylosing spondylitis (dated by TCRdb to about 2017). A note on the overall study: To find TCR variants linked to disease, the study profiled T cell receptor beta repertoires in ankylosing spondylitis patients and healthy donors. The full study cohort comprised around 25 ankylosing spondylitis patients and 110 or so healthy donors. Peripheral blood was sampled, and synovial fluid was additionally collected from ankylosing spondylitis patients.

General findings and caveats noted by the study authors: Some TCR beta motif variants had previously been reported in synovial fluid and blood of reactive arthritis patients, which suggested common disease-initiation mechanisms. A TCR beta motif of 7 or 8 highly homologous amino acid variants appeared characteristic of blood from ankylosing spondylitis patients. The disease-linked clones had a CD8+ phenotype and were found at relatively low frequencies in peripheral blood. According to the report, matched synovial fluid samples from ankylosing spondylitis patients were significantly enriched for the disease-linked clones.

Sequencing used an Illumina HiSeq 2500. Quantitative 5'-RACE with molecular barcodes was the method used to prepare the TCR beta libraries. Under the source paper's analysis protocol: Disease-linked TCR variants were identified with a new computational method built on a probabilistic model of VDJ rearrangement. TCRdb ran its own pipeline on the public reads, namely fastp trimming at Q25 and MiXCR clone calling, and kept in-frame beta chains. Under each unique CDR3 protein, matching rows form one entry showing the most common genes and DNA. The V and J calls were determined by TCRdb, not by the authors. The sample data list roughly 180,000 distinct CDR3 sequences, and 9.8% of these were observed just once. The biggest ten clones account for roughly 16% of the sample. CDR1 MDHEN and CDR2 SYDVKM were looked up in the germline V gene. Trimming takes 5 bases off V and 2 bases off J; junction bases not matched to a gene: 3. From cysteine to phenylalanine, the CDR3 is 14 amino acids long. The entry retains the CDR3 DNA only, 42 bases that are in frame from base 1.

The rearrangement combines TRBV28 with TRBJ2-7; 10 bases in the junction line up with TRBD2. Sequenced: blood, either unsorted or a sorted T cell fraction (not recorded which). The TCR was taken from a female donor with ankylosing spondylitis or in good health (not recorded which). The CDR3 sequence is CASSIAGGTYEQYF. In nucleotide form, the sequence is TGTGCCAGCAGTATAGCGGGAGGCACCTACGAGCAGTACTTC.